This T cell receptor (beta chain) comes out of a study of shared clonotypes between healthy human individuals (dated by TCRdb to 2020 to 2021). Some background on the complete study: A few men and two women, aged 18 to 49 years, made up the cohort. For each donor, CD4 naive and CD4 memory were each run on three plates, CD8 naive on two plates, and CD8 memory on one plate. Blood TCR repertoires of a handful of healthy adults were deeply sequenced to estimate repertoire size and the extent of clonotype sharing between individuals. To increase sequencing depth and limit assay-specific biases, TCR repertoire library preparation and sequencing were carried out by different laboratories using diverse techniques. Each donor's leukapheresis produced roughly between roughly 0.85 and 10 billion PBMCs. Broader findings and caveats from the paper: Sharing across a handful of donors was observed for about 5% of naive CD4, about 3.2% of naive CD8, around 2.5% of memory CD4, and over 0.3% of memory CD8 clonotypes. Pairwise subsampling indicated that sequencing depth was expected to affect the degree of clonotype sharing among donors. Even with the large sequencing depth, rarefaction of the sorted-subset datasets indicated that sequencing was incomplete. Estimated clonotype richness was generally larger for naive than for memory subsets. Higher generation probabilities were observed for clonotypes shared by all four sorted-subset donors than for non-shared clonotypes. Sampling was restricted to blood, and TCR repertoires in tissue are likely to differ from TCR repertoires in blood. Because the study included a small number of donors, the genetic and exposure-history diversity represented was limited.

Deletion took 6 bases off V and 3 bases off J, with a span of 17 bases between the germline ends. From the germline V gene, CDR1 is MGHRA and CDR2 is YSYEKL. Including cysteine and phenylalanine, the CDR3 has 15 amino acids. The sequence is cut down to CDR3 DNA, 45 bases in frame from base 1. Healthy HIV-negative adults with no recently reported acute infections or vaccinations were included as donors. Every donor was a Caucasian adult living in Nashville, Tennessee, USA. CD4+ T cells were enriched through magnetic negative selection, after which naive cells were positively selected on CD45RA and the remaining negative fraction served as the memory subset. Blood was collected by leukapheresis, and PBMCs were isolated by Ficoll-Histopaque density gradient centrifugation and then cryopreserved in liquid nitrogen vapor phase. Purity and quantity of every magnetically sorted T cell population were checked by analytical flow cytometry. Genomic DNA was isolated from each sorted fraction and quantified by UV absorbance on a Nanodrop 2000c.

Details on this clone: No cognate antigen has been identified for it. No much larger clonotype is one base removed from it; base qualities were not supplied.

Using the deep immunoSEQ assay, multiplex PCR amplified TCR CDR3 regions from genomic DNA. Extracted genomic DNA from each cell subset was distributed evenly across all wells of several immunoSEQ 96-well plates, and each plate was treated as a replicate. Each replicate PCR for sorted subsets received about 200 ng genomic DNA, equal to roughly 30,000 T cell genomes. Purified libraries were quantified with a Qubit 3.0 fluorometer, sized on a Bioanalyzer 2100, and re-quantified with the KAPA Library Quantification kit. Each immunoSEQ 96-well plate was sequenced on its own single-read 150-cycle Illumina NextSeq 550 flow cell. Turning to the authors' computational methods: The immunoSEQ output contained only junctional sequences without quality scores, so filtering could not match that applied to full-length reads. To assign V/J genes and CDR3, sequences were annotated using PyIR, a Python wrapper for IgBLAST v1.9, with IMGT germline references. Reads were removed for weak V/J assignments (E-value above 1e-6), missing CDR3, stop codons, out-of-frame junctions, or ambiguous translated residues. V3J clonotypes were defined as sequences sharing an identical inferred V gene, J gene, and CDR3 amino acid sequence. The percentage overlap between two repertoires was calculated by dividing the number of shared unique clonotypes by the size of the smaller repertoire. Repertoire richness was assessed with RTK rarefaction, the Chao1 estimator, and Recon v2.1 estimates of unobserved clonotypes. Generation probabilities for all TCRbeta clonotypes obtained by the gDNA method from a handful of donors were computed using OLGA. In its TCRdb copy, this immuneACCESS table keeps in-frame sequences only and misses some clones. Where compared with another copy, unresolved V genes explain less than half of these, and the others have no known cause. The V and J calls and clone size come from that table; D and trimming were worked out from the DNA. The sample includes 2 million to 2.5 million clones, with about 92% observed a single time. 0.3% to 0.4% of the sample goes to the ten largest clones.

Sequenced input: naive CD4+ T cells from PBMCs. This sample's cell subset or site label indicates: CD45RA+ positively selected. The V and J genes are TRBV4-1 and TRBJ1-1; the D gene cannot be named for sure. The TCR was taken from a man between 18 and 35 years old in good health. Some clones in this sample may be carry-over from other donors' samples. The sequenced DNA is TGCGCCAGCAGAAAAACCGGACCCGCGGACACTGAAGCTTTCTTT. Translated, it gives CASRKTGPADTEAFF.